The clone carrying this TCR beta chain was found once. Its target is unknown. An end of the junction differs from the germline gene, which may be a read error. This sample stems from a study of tumor-infiltrating lymphocytes in primary liver carcinoma. Across the study: Tumors, staged T1-T3 N0M0, spanned about 4.2 to 10 cm. Study outcomes and limitations: Compared with tumor region pairs, tumor-adjacent and tumor-blood pairs overlapped less. Top-250-clone fractions were significantly higher in tumors than in blood (p = 0.039).

Starting material of 500 to 600 ng total RNA yielded TCR beta cDNA via a constant-region primer. Slightly modified ARM-PCR with three nested multiplex PCR rounds yielded TCR beta libraries. It was with TRBV1-TRBV30 forward primers and a C-beta reverse primer that the first two PCR rounds were run, at approximately 9 cycles each. TCRdb recomputed calls from the multiplex PCR reads with MiXCR, one row per CDR3 protein. Among 250,000 to 400,000 distinct CDR3 sequences, more than 55% were seen once, and the ten largest hold approximately 9.4%. The researchers obtained blood RNA from unsorted whole blood and also extracted germline DNA. Investigators obtained 3.5 to 4 milliliters of peripheral blood ahead of surgery. CDR3 size: 17 residues. In germline, CDR1 is SGHDN, CDR2 FVKESK.

The chain links TRBV14 to TRBJ1-1, with D unresolved. Material: peripheral blood. This clonotype originated in a man aged 35-49 years with primary liver carcinoma and hepatitis B virus infection. The CDR3 bases are TGTGCCAGTAGCCAAGATAAAGGCGGGCTCGGGCACACTGAAGCTCTCTTT. Encoded protein: CASSQDKGGLGHTEALF.